These 25 T cell receptor beta chains were all obtained from the same sample, sequenced in a study of cytomegalovirus exposure and HLA in healthy donors. PCR employed 60 Vbeta and 13 Jbeta primers. Sequencing was performed with immunoSEQ multiplex PCR; in TCRdb, only in-frame clones are kept and a portion is missing. The table shows 55,000 to 70,000 clones, with about two thirds occurring only once. Sequencing used PBMCs. The receptors originated from a man aged 35-49 years in good health and CMV-seropositive.

This clone occurred a few times. The chain is built from TRBV2 and TRBJ2-5; the match to TRBD1 covers 7 bases. CDR3 size: 13 residues. J gave up 3 bases and V 5 bases, and 3 bases lay outside the gene matches. Looked up from germline, CDR1 is SNHLY and CDR2 is FYNNEI. DNA for the CDR3: TGTGCCAGCAGTCCCGGGACAGAAGAGACCCAGTACTTC. Protein sequence: CASSPGTEETQYF.

This clone has only a few counts. V and J are TRBV2 and TRBJ2-7; 7 nucleotides match TRBD1. Per the germline V gene, CDR1 is SNHLY and CDR2 is FYNNEI. The CDR3 spans 16 residues. V dropped 4 bases and J dropped 2; count of bases not matched to a gene: 11. Written as DNA, the CDR3 is TGTGCCAGCAGTGGGGCGGTGAGGGGGCCCCCCTACGAGCAGTACTTC. Amino acid sequence: CASSGAVRGPPYEQYF.

The chain joins TRBV25-1 to TRBJ2-1; D might be TRBD1 (6 bases). Trimming left V 6 bases short and J 10 bases short, with 13 bases between. This CDR3 comprises 12 residues. Germline CDR1 MGHDK, CDR2 SYGVNS. The DNA of the CDR3 is TGTGCCAGCAGAGAGTTGAGGGGGGAGCAGTTCTTC. Protein product: CASRELRGEQFF.

This chain connects TRBV6-5 to TRBJ2-7; D gene unclear. Germline V gives CDR1 MNHEY, CDR2 SVGAGI. The CDR3 covers 13 residues. V lost 5 bases and J lost 3, with 11 bases in between. CDR3 loop: CASSPSVNYEQYF. The DNA of the CDR3 is TGTGCCAGCAGTCCGAGCGTTAACTACGAGCAGTACTTC.

CDR3 protein: CASSHLGGRDGYTF. The CDR3, as DNA: TGTGCCAGCAGCCACCTGGGGGGGCGAGATGGCTACACCTTC. The chain recombines TRBV14 with TRBJ1-2, with D perhaps matching TRBD1 (6 bases). This CDR3 is built from 14 residues. CDR1 SGHDN and CDR2 FVKESK come from the germline V gene. Trimming stripped 3 bases from V and 6 bases from J, with 14 bases between.

A remark on this clone: Because the CDR3's place on the DNA is in doubt, the DNA is left out and the CDR3 is given as listed by TCRdb. This chain joins TRBV9 and TRBJ2-7; TRBD2 was called by the table and not checked on the DNA. Germline V gives CDR1 SGDLS, CDR2 YYNGEE. Counting both end residues, the CDR3 totals 15 amino acids. The CDR3 sequence is CASSVGSGSSYEHYF.

This clone was counted a few times. The V call is TRBV19, the J call TRBJ1-5; tentative D call: TRBD1 (5 bases). V was cut by 4 bases and J by 6 bases, with 19 bases left in between. CDR3 length: 16 residues. Germline CDR1 LNHDA, CDR2 SQIVND (reference sequence). The chain's CDR3 is CASSTLTKGVSQPQHF. CDR3 DNA: TGTGCCAGTAGTACGCTAACAAAAGGGGTTTCTCAGCCCCAGCATTTT.

The chain employs TRBV13 and TRBJ2-5; 9 nucleotides match TRBD2. The CDR3 length is 17 residues. V lost 3 bases and J lost 2; bases outside the gene matches: 10. Germline V gene sequence: CDR1 PRHDT, CDR2 FYEKMQ (reference sequence). CDR3 loop: CASSFFSAGGLQETQYF. The CDR3 coding sequence is TGTGCCAGCAGCTTTTTCTCGGCGGGGGGGCTACAAGAGACCCAGTACTTC.

V gene TRBV30 combines with J gene TRBJ2-7; D possibly corresponds to TRBD2 (6 bases). Germline CDR1 reads GTSNPN; CDR2 reads SVGIG (reference sequence). Trimming stripped 0 bases from V and 1 base from J, with 19 bases between. The CDR3 covers 17 residues. The CDR3 sequence: CAWSVLFGRNRSYEQYF. The CDR3 DNA reads as TGTGCCTGGAGTGTATTATTCGGGAGAAATCGATCCTACGAGCAGTACTTC.

The chain links TRBV5-1 to TRBJ1-1; the match to TRBD1 covers 7 bases. CDR1 and CDR2 (germline): SGHRS, YFSETQ. Unmatched junction bases numbered 3, after V lost 4 bases and J lost 0 bases. The CDR3 contains 14 residues. The CDR3 sequence is CASSLDRLNTEAFF. The CDR3, as DNA: TGCGCCAGCAGCCTGGACAGGTTGAACACTGAAGCTTTCTTT.

This clone has more than one count but fewer than ten. DNA for the CDR3: TGTGCCAGTACCAAGGACAGGGGGACCGGCTACACCTTC. Its translation: CASTKDRGTGYTF. The chain recombines TRBV19 with TRBJ1-2; 10 bases fit TRBD1. The CDR3 runs 13 residues. Trimming at V came to 7 bases and at J to 8 bases, leaving 7 bases not matched to a gene. Looked up from germline, CDR1 is LNHDA and CDR2 is SQIVND (reference sequence).

The J gene is TRBJ1-2, the V gene TRBV19, with 11 bases aligning to TRBD1. Losses at the gene ends were 4 bases for V and 6 bases for J; bases not matched to a gene: 7. Looked up from germline, CDR1 is LNHDA and CDR2 is SQIVND (reference sequence). The CDR3 extends over 15 amino acids. For the CDR3, the DNA is TGTGCCAGTAGTAGAGCGCGGACAGGGGGCGATGGCTACACCTTC. As protein: CASSRARTGGDGYTF.

This chain uses TRBV2 with TRBJ2-5, with TRBD1 matching 7 bases. Gene TRBJ2-7 matches the end of the DNA better, so the J call may be wrong. The CDR3 extends over 12 amino acids. Germline V gene data show CDR1 as SNHLY and CDR2 as FYNNEI. The CDR3 sequence is CASGRDSYEQYF. As DNA, the CDR3 is TGTGCCAGCGGCCGGGACAGCTACGAGCAGTACTTC.

This rearrangement joins TRBV15 to TRBJ2-5, with 7 bases matching TRBD2. The CDR3 runs to 15 residues. CDR1 and CDR2 (germline): LNHNV, YYDKDF (reference sequence). The ends lost 1 base at V and 5 bases at J; junction bases unmatched: 7. CDR3 nucleotide sequence: TGTGCCACCAGCAGAGGTCCGGGGGGACGGGAGACCCAGTACTTC. This gives the protein CATSRGPGGRETQYF.

V is TRBV7-9 and J is TRBJ2-3; 7 bases match TRBD1. The length of the CDR3 is 19 residues. J gave up 2 bases and V 6 bases, and 20 bases lay outside the gene matches. CDR1 is SEHNR and CDR2 is FQNEAQ in the germline V gene (reference sequence). CDR3 residues: CASRFVSTGPTLLTDTQYF. CDR3 sequence (DNA): TGTGCCAGCAGGTTCGTCTCGACAGGGCCGACTCTTCTCACAGATACGCAGTATTTT.

The chain combines TRBV29-1 with TRBJ1-1, with 7 bases that match TRBD1. Looked up from germline, CDR1 is SQVTM and CDR2 is ANQGSEA. J lost 11 bases, V lost 3 bases, and 12 bases had no gene match. This CDR3 region has 13 residues. CDR3 sequence reads: CSVDSDRALAAFF. CDR3 bases: TGCAGCGTTGACTCCGACAGGGCCCTTGCTGCTTTCTTT.

Only a few counts were recorded for this clone. The CDR3 loop reads CASSHGGNSPLHF. The CDR3 DNA reads TGTGCCAGCAGCCATGGGGGCAATTCACCCCTCCACTTT. The chain employs TRBV4-2 and TRBJ1-6; TRBD1 is a possible D gene (6 bases). The CDR3 consists of 13 residues. In germline, CDR1 is LGHNA, CDR2 YNFKEQ. V was shortened by 3 bases and J by 7 bases, with 7 bases between the two germline ends.

The V call is TRBV7-6, the J call TRBJ2-7; 9 bases line up with TRBD1. In germline, CDR1 is SGHVS, CDR2 FNYEAQ. Losses at the gene ends were 0 bases for V and 7 bases for J; bases not matched to a gene: 7. CDR3 size: 15 residues. DNA of the CDR3: TGTGCCAGCAGCTTAGCCGGGACAGGGCTTGGAGAGCAGTACTTC. Its translation: CASSLAGTGLGEQYF.

V and J are TRBV5-1 and TRBJ1-5; perhaps TRBD1 as D (5 bases). The CDR3 is 12 residues long. Trimming took 9 bases from V and 6 from J, leaving 13 bases between them. Germline V gene lookup returns CDR1 SGHRS and CDR2 YFSETQ. The CDR3 DNA sequence: TGCGCCACGAGGGGAGGGCGTCAGCCCCAGCATTTT. Protein: CATRGGRQPQHF. The variable domain in full, completed from reference TRBV5-1 and TRBJ1-5, reads KAGVTQTPRYLIKTRGQQVTLSCSPISGHRSVSWYQQTPGQGLQFLFEYFSETQRNKGNFPGRFSGRQFSNSRSEMNVSTLELGDSALYLCATRGGRQPQHFGDGTRLSIL.

CDR3 residues: CASTGLGSGSWETQYF. The CDR3 nucleotides are TGTGCCAGCACCGGCCTTGGTAGCGGGAGTTGGGAGACCCAGTACTTC. The V and J genes are TRBV6-6 and TRBJ2-5; TRBD2 aligns across 9 bases. Per germline, CDR1 MNHNY and CDR2 SVGAGI (reference sequence). Losses at the gene ends were 7 bases for V and 5 bases for J; bases not matched to a gene: 14. The CDR3 spans 16 residues.

This sequence joins TRBV7-2 and TRBJ1-5; possible D gene TRBD1, 5 bases. This CDR3 has 15 amino acids. Deletions cut 2 bases from V and 5 bases from J, with 13 bases between. CDR1 is SGHTA and CDR2 is FQGNSA in the germline V gene. For the CDR3, the DNA is TGTGCCAGCAGCTTAAGCGGGGGAGGCGATCAGCCCCAGCATTTT. Its translation is CASSLSGGGDQPQHF. Full variable domain (remainder filled in from reference TRBV7-2 and TRBJ1-5): GAGVSQSPSNKVTEKGKDVELRCDPISGHTALYWYRQSLGQGLEFLIYFQGNSAPDKSGLPSDRFSAERTGGSVSTLTIQRTQQEDSAVYLCASSLSGGGDQPQHFGDGTRLSIL.

CDR3 loop: CASSLQGVLSYNEQFF. The CDR3 nucleotides read TGTGCCAGCAGCCTTCAGGGGGTCCTATCCTACAATGAGCAGTTCTTC. V gene TRBV14 combines with J gene TRBJ2-1, with 7 bases fitting TRBD1. This CDR3 contains 16 residues. J lost 1 base, V lost 4 bases, and 7 bases had no gene match. CDR1 and CDR2 from the germline V gene are SGHDN and FVKESK.

The chain carries TRBV6-4 and TRBJ1-5; 8 bases map to TRBD1. Germline V gene sequence: CDR1 MRHNA, CDR2 SNTAGT. Trimming removed 2 bases from V and 1 base from J; junction bases left unmatched: 19. This CDR3 contains 21 residues. The CDR3 spells CASSDQDDRTGRVASNQPQHF. The CDR3 coding sequence is TGTGCCAGCAGTGACCAAGATGATCGGACAGGGAGGGTAGCGAGCAATCAGCCCCAGCATTTT.

This sequence joins TRBV18 and TRBJ2-7; TRBD1 aligns across 9 bases. With V trimmed by 3 bases and J by 3 bases, 3 bases remained unmatched. CDR1 is KGHSH and CDR2 is LQKENI in the germline V gene. The CDR3 has 14 amino acids. CDR3 in DNA: TGTGCCAGCTCACCCGGGACAGGGATCTACGAGCAGTACTTC. Its translation: CASSPGTGIYEQYF.

The chain joins TRBV30 to TRBJ2-2; D gene unclear. Germline CDR1 reads GTSNPN; CDR2 reads SVGIG (reference sequence). CDR3 length equals 15 residues. Trimming pared 1 base from V and 4 bases from J, leaving 13 bases between. The CDR3 coding sequence is TGTGCCTGGAGTGAATCCGGTAGGAGCACCGGGGAGCTGTTTTTT. The encoded protein is CAWSESGRSTGELFF.